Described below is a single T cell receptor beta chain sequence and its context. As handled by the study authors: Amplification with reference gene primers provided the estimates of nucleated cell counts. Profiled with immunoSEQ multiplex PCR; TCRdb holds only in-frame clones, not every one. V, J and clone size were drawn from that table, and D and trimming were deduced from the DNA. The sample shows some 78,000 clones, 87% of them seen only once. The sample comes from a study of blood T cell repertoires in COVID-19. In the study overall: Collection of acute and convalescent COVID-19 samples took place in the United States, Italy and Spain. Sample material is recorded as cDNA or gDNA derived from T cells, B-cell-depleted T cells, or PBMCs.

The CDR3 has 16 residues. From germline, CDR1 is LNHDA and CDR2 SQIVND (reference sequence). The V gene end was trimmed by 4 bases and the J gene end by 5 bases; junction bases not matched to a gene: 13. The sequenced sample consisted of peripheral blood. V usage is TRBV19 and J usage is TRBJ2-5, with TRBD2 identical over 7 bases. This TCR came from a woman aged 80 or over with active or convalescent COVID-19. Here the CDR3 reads CASSKGAPSGTETQYF. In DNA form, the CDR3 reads TGTGCCAGTAGTAAAGGGGCCCCCAGCGGGACGGAGACCCAGTACTTC.